The TCR beta chain under discussion was sequenced for a study of monozygotic twins with inflammatory bowel disease (dated by TCRdb to between 2018 and 2020). In terms of the full investigation: In total, 30 or so monozygotic twin pairs made up the full study: 19 Danish pairs, all IBD-discordant, plus nine German pairs, of which four were IBD-concordant and five were IBD-discordant. Each individual had, on average, about 151 000 unique TCRalpha sequences and 181 000 unique TCRbeta sequences available for analysis. Disease-associated traits were sought mainly through comparisons between IBD patients and their genetically identical healthy co-twins within discordant pairs. What the work shows at the level of the full study, not this receptor alone: TCRbeta repertoire diversity, by inverse Simpson index, was decreased in IBD patients compared with their healthy co-twins. No difference in repertoire similarity was observed between concordant and discordant twins, possibly owing to limited statistical power. Background noise and inter-individual variability may have been introduced into the repertoires by the differing immunosuppressive treatments among patients. No single strong signal or clonotype linked to IBD turned up in the results, so the idea that one exists was not supported. Different T cell subtypes could not be distinguished in the analysis. Fewer clonotypes were shared with other individuals by IBD patients than by healthy twins, most markedly in patients showing signs of disease activity.

A roughly 2.4 ml peripheral blood sample was drawn into PAXgene tubes per donor and stored at -80°C. Total RNA was isolated from whole blood with the PAXgene blood miRNA kit on an automated QIAcube, without T cell sorting. Peripheral blood from monozygotic twin pairs, either concordant or discordant for inflammatory bowel disease, underwent deep TCRalpha and TCRbeta repertoire profiling that used unique molecular barcoding. For every twin pair, smoking habits were documented, and each individual was categorised as a current, former or never smoker. A word on this clonotype: Its antigen remains unidentified.

Its CDR3 holds 14 amino acids, cysteine through phenylalanine. No DNA appears here. According to the germline V gene, CDR1 reads KGHSH and CDR2 reads LQKENI. The receptor library was made with 5' RACE. Each TCR library was prepared from about 4,000 ng of total RNA. For each sample, cDNA synthesis was carried out in eight separate reactions using SMARTScribe reverse transcriptase. Unique molecular identifiers containing a 6-nucleotide sample barcode were introduced through template switching during cDNA synthesis. TCRalpha and TCRbeta cDNA was amplified in two nested PCRs of about 17 and 10 cycles, and bead purification was carried out after each PCR. Before amplification, the cDNA was both treated with uracil DNA-glycosylase and purified with the QIAquick PCR purification kit. The second PCR was the step at which Illumina TruSeq-compatible adapters and sample-specific barcodes were added. TapeStation and Qubit were used to check library quality and concentration, and roughly 4.6 ng of each library was pooled. Sequencing of the pooled libraries was done on an Illumina HiSeq2500 single-index Rapid Run using custom sequencing primers and 2 x 100 bp reads. The study's own analysis went as follows. PCR and sequencing errors were corrected by UMI-based consensus assembly using MiGEC version 1.2.6. MiXCR version 2.1.1 was used to carry out V(D)J alignment, clonotype assembly and CDR3 extraction. Normalisation of gene usage, clonotype sharing and MAIT/NKT TCR abundance was achieved by analysing the top 1000, 10 000 and 20 000 clonotypes per sample. After downsampling to 27 000 UMIs, diversity was calculated as the inverse Simpson index using the vegan R package. Statistical testing used paired Mann-Whitney U tests on the discordant twin pairs and applied Benjamini-Hochberg correction for multiple testing. Reads reprocessed by TCRdb are summarized as one entry per CDR3 protein sequence, and DNA is absent. The V and J calls and clone size come from TCRdb's table, not from the authors' own analysis. This sample's records show about 160,000 distinct CDR3 sequences. The top ten clonotypes cover about 2.4% of the sample.

Input material: blood. The clonotype comes from a human donor with ulcerative colitis or Crohn's disease, or a healthy co-twin of an affected twin (not recorded which). The chain couples TRBV18 to TRBJ1-1; TCRdb proposes TRBD1, but this gene call is untestable without DNA. The CDR3 protein: CASSPRAGETEAFF.